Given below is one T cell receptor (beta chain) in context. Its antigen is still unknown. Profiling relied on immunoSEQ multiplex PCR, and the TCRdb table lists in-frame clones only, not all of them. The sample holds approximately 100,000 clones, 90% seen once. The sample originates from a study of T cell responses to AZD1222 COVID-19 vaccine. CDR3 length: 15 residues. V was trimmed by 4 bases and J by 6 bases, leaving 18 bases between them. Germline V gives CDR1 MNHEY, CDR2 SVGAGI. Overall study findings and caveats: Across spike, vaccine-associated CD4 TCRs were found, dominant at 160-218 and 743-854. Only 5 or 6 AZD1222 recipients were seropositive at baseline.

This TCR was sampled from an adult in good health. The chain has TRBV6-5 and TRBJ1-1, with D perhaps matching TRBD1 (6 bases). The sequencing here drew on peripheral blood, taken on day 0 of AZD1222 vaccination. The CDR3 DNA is TGTGCCAGCAGTTTCCATCCGGGGGCAAGGTCTGAAGCTTTCTTT. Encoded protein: CASSFHPGARSEAFF.